These 17 T cell receptor beta chains were sequenced from one sample in a study of breast tumors, draining lymph nodes, adjacent tissues. Samples came from axillary lymph nodes draining the breast cancer. TCRdb re-derived calls from the multiplex PCR reads in MiXCR, one entry per CDR3 protein. The top ten hold approximately 3.5% of the sample, which has some 130,000 distinct CDR3 sequences, about 20% seen once. Sample: axillary lymph node tissue. The receptors were sampled from a female donor with breast cancer. Some clones in this sample may be carry-over from other donors' samples.

The table lists this clonotype with many counts. The chain recombines TRBV5-1 with TRBJ1-5, with 10 bases identical to TRBD1. The CDR3 consists of 15 residues. The germline gives CDR1 SGHRS, CDR2 YFSETQ. V gave up 2 bases and J gave up 4 bases; unmatched junction bases: 3. CDR3 nucleotide sequence: TGCGCCAGCAGCTTTGGGACAGGGGAAAATCAGCCCCAGCATTTT. Its translation is CASSFGTGENQPQHF.

The V and J genes are TRBV2 and TRBJ1-4; tentatively, D is TRBD1 (6 bases). The germline V gene encodes CDR1 SNHLY and CDR2 FYNNEI. This CDR3 spans 15 amino acids. V was cut by 6 bases and J by 1 base, with 12 bases left in between. The CDR3 spells CASRFQGRTNEKLFF. For the CDR3, the DNA is TGTGCCAGCAGGTTCCAGGGGAGAACTAATGAAAAACTGTTTTTT.

This clonotype was seen ten or more times. The chain is built from TRBV5-1 and TRBJ2-7; 14 bases line up with TRBD2. The CDR3 is 15 residues long. Germline V gene sequence: CDR1 SGHRS, CDR2 YFSETQ. V lost 2 bases to trimming and J lost 4 bases; unmatched junction nucleotides: 2. CDR3 nucleotides: TGCGCCAGCAGCTTTGGGACTAGCGGGAGTTACGAGCAGTACTTC. This translates into CASSFGTSGSYEQYF. The full variable domain, completed using reference TRBV5-1 and TRBJ2-7, is KAGVTQTPRYLIKTRGQQVTLSCSPISGHRSVSWYQQTPGQGLQFLFEYFSETQRNKGNFPGRFSGRQFSNSRSEMNVSTLELGDSALYLCASSFGTSGSYEQYFGPGTRLTVT.

The V call is TRBV27, the J call TRBJ2-3; possible D gene TRBD1, 6 bases. Germline CDR1 MNHEY, CDR2 SMNVEV (reference sequence). V was trimmed by 3 bases and J by 2 bases, leaving 12 bases between them. The CDR3 sequence is 15 residues long. CDR3 loop: CASSLTGAYTDTQYF. Written as DNA, the CDR3 is TGTGCCAGCAGTTTGACAGGAGCTTACACAGATACGCAGTATTTT.

This clonotype appeared a few times. This sequence joins TRBV20-1 and TRBJ2-3; TRBD1 aligns across 9 bases. This CDR3 is built from 19 residues. The V segment lost 2 bases and the J segment 0 bases; nucleotides outside the gene matches: 15. CDR1 is DFQATT, CDR2 SNEGSKA, per germline (reference sequence). The CDR3 DNA sequence: TGCAGTGCTAGATCAGGTGGGACAGGGTTAACATTTAGCACAGATACGCAGTATTTT. Its translation: CSARSGGTGLTFSTDTQYF.

Many counts were recorded for this clonotype. The chain combines TRBV19 with TRBJ1-6; weak D call: TRBD1 (5 bases). V was shortened by 5 bases and J by 10 bases, with 15 bases between the two germline ends. Germline-derived CDR1 and CDR2 are LNHDA and SQIVND (reference sequence). This CDR3 is built from 14 residues. The CDR3 reads CASSPGQVRSPLHF. The CDR3 nucleotides read TGTGCCAGTAGTCCTGGACAAGTAAGGTCACCCCTCCACTTT.

This clonotype was found many times. The chain joins TRBV7-4 to TRBJ2-7; no clear D. Germline CDR1 is SGHVT and CDR2 is SQSDAQ. Deletions cut 8 bases from V and 6 bases from J, with 17 bases between. The CDR3 has 13 residues. This CDR3 is CASRPPESAEQYF. As DNA, the CDR3 is TGTGCCAGCCGCCCTCCCGAGTCCGCCGAGCAGTACTTC.

This clonotype has ten or more counts. The rearrangement uses TRBV20-1 and TRBJ1-6; weak D call: TRBD1 (6 bases). V shed 0 bases and J shed 8 bases, with 17 bases lying between them. The germline V gene encodes CDR1 DFQATT and CDR2 SNEGSKA (reference sequence). This CDR3 region has 16 residues. The CDR3 region is CSARDLITGTHSPLHF. CDR3 DNA: TGCAGTGCTAGAGATCTCATTACAGGGACGCATTCACCCCTCCACTTT.

This clonotype was recorded many times. V usage is TRBV2 and J usage is TRBJ1-2; D remains unclear. Germline lookup yields CDR1 SNHLY and CDR2 FYNNEI. The CDR3 has 11 amino acids. V lost 8 bases, J lost 3 bases, and 7 bases lay in between. In DNA, the CDR3 is TGTGCCAGCCAGGTGGACTATGGCTACACCTTC. Its protein is CASQVDYGYTF.

The rearrangement uses TRBV5-5 and TRBJ2-3; 13 bases agree with TRBD2. The germline gives CDR1 SGHKS, CDR2 YYEKEE (reference sequence). CDR3 length: 18 amino acids. Unmatched junction bases numbered 9, after V lost 3 bases and J lost 2 bases. This chain's CDR3 is CASSSRLAGGSYTDTQYF. In DNA, the CDR3 is TGTGCCAGCAGCTCTCGACTAGCGGGAGGCTCTTACACAGATACGCAGTATTTT.

This clonotype was seen repeatedly, ten times or more. The chain joins TRBV11-2 to TRBJ2-3; 12 positions match TRBD2. The CDR3 spans 16 residues. Germline CDR1 is SGHAT and CDR2 is FQNNGV. Unmatched junction bases numbered 1, after V lost 1 base and J lost 2 bases. CDR3 loop: CASSLGLAGDTDTQYF. The CDR3, as DNA: TGTGCCAGCAGCTTAGGACTAGCGGGGGACACAGATACGCAGTATTTT.

This clonotype was seen ten or more times. The chain is built from TRBV19 and TRBJ2-7; 10 bases agree with TRBD1. Per germline, CDR1 LNHDA and CDR2 SQIVND (reference sequence). After removal of 11 bases from V and 5 bases from J, the junction contained 6 bases not matched to a gene. This CDR3 region has 12 residues. CDR3 loop: CACGTGANEQYF. In nucleotides, the CDR3 is TGTGCCTGCGGGACAGGGGCTAACGAGCAGTACTTC.

This clonotype occurred once. This sequence joins TRBV2 and TRBJ1-1; no definite D call. This CDR3 contains 13 residues. Germline V gene sequence: CDR1 SNHLY, CDR2 FYNNEI. Trimming shortened V by 6 bases and J by 0 bases, and 8 bases separated the two germline ends. CDR3 sequence reads: CASSRQMNTEAFF. CDR3 in DNA: TGTGCCAGCAGCCGTCAGATGAACACTGAAGCTTTCTTT.

Comment on this clonotype: A much bigger clone sits one base away, suggesting this may be a read error. The chain uses TRBV19 and TRBJ1-2; no reliable D call. There are 14 residues in the CDR3. Per germline, CDR1 LNHDA and CDR2 SQIVND (reference sequence). The CDR3 loop is CASSIDAANHGYTF. CDR3 nucleotide sequence: TGTGCCAGTAGTATAGATGCCGCTAACCATGGCTACACCTTC.

In regard to this clonotype: Just one base apart from a much larger clone, this may be a read error. The rearrangement uses TRBV19 and TRBJ2-5, with D perhaps given as TRBD1 or TRBD2 (6 bases each). In germline, CDR1 is LNHDA, CDR2 SQIVND (reference sequence). The CDR3 contains 16 residues. DNA of the CDR3: TGTGCCAGTAGTTCCTTGCGGGACATTGGATCTGTGACCCGGTACTTC. Translating gives CASSSLRDIGSVTRYF. Filled out from reference TRBV19 and TRBJ2-5, the complete variable domain reads DGGITQSPKYLFRKEGQNVTLSCEQNLNHDAMYWYRQDPGQGLRLIYYSQIVNDFQKGDIAEGYSVSREKKESFPLTVTSAQKNPTAFYLCASSSLRDIGSVTRYFGPGTRLLVL.

This clonotype was counted ten times or more. The CDR3 DNA reads TGTGCCACCAGCAGACGGGGACTAGCTGACATGACCGGGGAGCTGTTTTTT. Amino acids: CATSRRGLADMTGELFF. V is TRBV15 and J is TRBJ2-2; 9 nucleotides match TRBD2. The CDR3 contains 17 residues. V dropped 2 bases and J dropped 5; count of bases not matched to a gene: 9. Per germline, CDR1 LNHNV and CDR2 YYDKDF (reference sequence).

About this clonotype: The junction departs from the called germline gene at one end, perhaps through a read error. This chain joins TRBV18 and TRBJ2-3; tentatively, D is TRBD2 (7 bases). CDR3 size: 14 residues. Germline assignment: CDR1 KGHSH and CDR2 LQKENI. CDR3 sequence: CTSSRGGPTDTQYF. For the CDR3, the DNA is TGTACCAGCTCAAGGGGGGGGCCCACAGATACGCAGTATTTT.